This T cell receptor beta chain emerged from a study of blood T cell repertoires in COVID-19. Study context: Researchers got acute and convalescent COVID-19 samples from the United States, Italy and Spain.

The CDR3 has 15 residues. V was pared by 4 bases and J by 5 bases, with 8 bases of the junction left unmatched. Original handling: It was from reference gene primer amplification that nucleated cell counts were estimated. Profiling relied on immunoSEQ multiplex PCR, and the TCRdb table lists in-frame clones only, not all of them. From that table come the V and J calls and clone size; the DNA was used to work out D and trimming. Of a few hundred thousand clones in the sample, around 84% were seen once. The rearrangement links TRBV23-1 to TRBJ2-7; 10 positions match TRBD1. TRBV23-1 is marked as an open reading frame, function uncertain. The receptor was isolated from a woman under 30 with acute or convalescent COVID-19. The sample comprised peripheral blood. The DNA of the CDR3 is TGCGCCAGCAGTCGGACGGGACAGGGGTTCCACGAGCAGTACTTC. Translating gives CASSRTGQGFHEQYF.